The text below deals with one TCR beta chain. The antigen remains unidentified. These data come from a study of T cell responses to AZD1222 COVID-19 vaccine. Germline loops: CDR1 LNHNV, CDR2 YYDKDF (reference sequence). V was clipped by 0 bases and J by 1 base, with 6 bases between them. The CDR3 extends over 14 amino acids. Findings of the study overall: The donors showed a predominance of white British ancestry and of females, with possible underestimation of clonal diversity.

Profiling relied on immunoSEQ multiplex PCR, and the TCRdb table lists in-frame clones only, not all of them. The sample has roughly 140,000 clones, more than 85% seen once; the top ten hold roughly an eighth. This sample comprised peripheral blood, obtained after recovery from COVID-19. The V gene is TRBV15, the J gene TRBJ1-1; D is undetermined. The receptor was derived from an adult who had recovered from COVID-19. The CDR3 nucleotides are TGTGCCACCAGCAGAGATTGGGGGAACACTGAAGCTTTCTTT. Amino acid sequence: CATSRDWGNTEAFF.